Below, 13 T cell receptor beta chains from the same sample are listed, as sequenced in a study of T cells in Graves' hyperthyroidism and ophthalmopathy (dated by TCRdb to the late 2010s). To prepare the library, multiplex PCR was applied. The sample was run on an Illumina HiSeq 2000. The TCR beta CDR3 regions were amplified from the RNA transcripts. For the first round of RT-PCR on the TCR CDR3, the HTBI primer set was used together with the Qiagen OneStep RT-PCR kit. TCRdb reanalyzed the raw reads on its own, using fastp at Q25 for trimming and MiXCR for clone calling, and kept in-frame beta chains. Entries that share a CDR3 protein sequence are merged under the most common genes and DNA. Present in this sample are approximately 360,000 distinct CDR3 sequences, roughly 14% of which were seen just once. Roughly 26% of the sample goes to the ten largest clones. The material sequenced was blood. These receptor sequences come from a woman aged 18 to 35 with Graves' hyperthyroidism that later progressed to Graves' ophthalmopathy.

This clonotype was detected ten times or more. The gene calls are TRBV7-2 and TRBJ2-7; TRBD1 is a possible D gene (5 bases). The CDR3 spans 13 residues. The V and J ends lost 3 bases and 3 bases respectively, with 9 bases between them. Germline values: CDR1 SGHTA, CDR2 FQGNSA. Written as DNA, the CDR3 is TGTGCCAGCAGCTTGTCAGGGATCTACGAGCAGTACTTC. This sequence encodes CASSLSGIYEQYF.

The V and J genes are TRBV7-2 and TRBJ2-6; TRBD2 matches 8 bases. CDR1 and CDR2 from the germline V gene are SGHTA and FQGNSA. The trim removed 5 bases at V and 0 bases at J, leaving 15 bases unmatched. The CDR3 is made up of 20 amino acids. For the CDR3, the DNA is TGTGCCAGCAGCCCGGAGCCGCCGGGGGGGTCCTACTCTGGGGCCAACGTCCTGACTTTC. The encoded protein is CASSPEPPGGSYSGANVLTF.

The gene calls are TRBV30 and TRBJ1-3; D not resolved. The CDR3 has 14 residues. Germline assignment: CDR1 GTSNPN and CDR2 SVGIG (reference sequence). Trimming took 7 bases from V and 0 from J, leaving 13 bases between them. The CDR3 sequence: CAFDRSPSGNTIYF. For the CDR3, the DNA is TGTGCCTTCGACCGCTCCCCCTCTGGAAACACCATATATTTT.

This clonotype occurred many times. The V gene is TRBV28, the J gene TRBJ2-5; D might be TRBD2 (6 bases). The CDR3 totals 13 residues. Trimming pared 8 bases from V and 7 bases from J, leaving 17 bases between. CDR1 and CDR2 from the germline V gene are MDHEN and SYDVKM. The CDR3, as DNA: TGTGCCAGCCGTAGGACTACGGGCGGGACCCAGTACTTC. Encoded protein: CASRRTTGGTQYF.

About this clonotype itself: A much larger clone lies one base from this, so it may be a read error. This chain connects TRBV20-1 to TRBJ2-7; no clear D. The V gene's germline CDR1 is DFQATT and CDR2 SNEGSKA (reference sequence). The ends were cut back, 8 bases at V and 0 bases at J, with 20 bases in the middle. The CDR3 sequence is 15 residues long. The CDR3: CSTLSFNPSSYEQYF. In nucleotides, the CDR3 is TGCAGTACTCTAAGTTTTAATCCAAGCTCCTACGAGCAGTACTTC.

This clonotype has a count of ten or more. CDR3 bases: TGTGCCAGCAGTTCCGGGTCCATCAATGAGCAGTTCTTC. Its protein product is CASSSGSINEQFF. J is TRBJ2-1 and V is TRBV2; no firm D call. Germline CDR1 is SNHLY and CDR2 is FYNNEI. The CDR3 spans 13 residues. Trimming pared 5 bases from V and 6 bases from J, leaving 11 bases between.

The chain recombines TRBV6-1 with TRBJ2-7, with D unresolved. The CDR3 is 14 residues long. The V and J ends lost 6 bases and 3 bases respectively, with 15 bases between them. Germline-derived CDR1 and CDR2 are MNHNS and SASEGT. For the CDR3, the DNA is TGTGCCAGCAGGGATAAAGGGCGCTACTACGAGCAGTACTTC. Its protein is CASRDKGRYYEQYF.

This chain joins TRBV24-1 and TRBJ2-1; a weak D match, TRBD2 (6 bases). With 1 base removed from V and 0 bases from J, the gap between germline ends came to 9 bases. Per the germline V gene, CDR1 is KGHDR and CDR2 is SFDVKD. The CDR3 has 16 amino acids. As DNA, the CDR3 is TGTGCCACCAGTGATTTTAGCGGAAGCTCCTACAATGAGCAGTTCTTC. The encoded protein is CATSDFSGSSYNEQFF.

This clonotype was detected once. A read error may account for a junction end that differs from germline. V is TRBV12-3 or TRBV12-4 and J is TRBJ1-1; 11 nucleotides line up with TRBD1. The CDR3 spans 18 residues. CDR3 DNA sequence: TGTGCCAGCAGCTTAGGTTGGACAGGGGGCTTCTCGAACACTGAAGCTTTCTTT. This sequence encodes CASSLGWTGGFSNTEAFF.

This clonotype was counted only a few times. This chain joins TRBV27 and TRBJ2-7; possible D gene TRBD1, 5 bases. Per the germline V gene, CDR1 is MNHEY and CDR2 is SMNVEV (reference sequence). The V end lost 5 bases, the J end lost 4 bases, and 15 bases lay between the germline ends. The CDR3 runs 14 residues. CDR3 region: CASSLTLQAYEQYF. CDR3 bases: TGTGCCAGCAGTCTGACACTACAGGCGTACGAGCAGTACTTC.

This clonotype was found many times. V gene TRBV7-8 combines with J gene TRBJ1-5; D is possibly TRBD1 (5 bases). Trimming took 5 bases from V and 9 from J, leaving 14 bases between them. CDR1 is SGHVS and CDR2 is FQNEAQ in the germline V gene. The CDR3 consists of 13 residues. For the CDR3, the DNA is TGTGCCAGCAGCCCCCTACAGGTTCCGCCCCAGCATTTT. The encoded protein is CASSPLQVPPQHF.

Many counts were recorded for this clonotype. The chain links TRBV2 to TRBJ2-1, with D possibly matching TRBD1 (5 bases). V was pared by 4 bases and J by 8 bases, with 18 bases between. Germline lookup yields CDR1 SNHLY and CDR2 FYNNEI. The CDR3 is 15 amino acids. The CDR3: CASSVAGIRGDEQFF. Written as DNA, the CDR3 is TGTGCCAGCAGTGTGGCAGGGATCCGCGGCGATGAGCAGTTCTTC.

A few counts support this clonotype. V and J are TRBV7-9 and TRBJ1-6; D remains ambiguous. Trimming pared 4 bases from V and 10 bases from J, leaving 11 bases between. CDR3 size: 13 residues. Germline V gene data show CDR1 as SEHNR and CDR2 as FQNEAQ (reference sequence). The CDR3: CASSSLAGSPLHF. The CDR3 DNA is TGTGCCAGCAGCTCCCTCGCCGGGTCACCCCTCCACTTT.